This T cell receptor (beta chain) was identified during a study of graft-versus-host responses after intestinal transplantation (dated by TCRdb to the early 2020s). With respect to the entire study: The transplants that recipients got were multivisceral, liver-intestinal, or isolated intestinal. All recipients received anti-thymocyte globulin induction followed by maintenance tacrolimus and steroids for approximately 3 years. Graft-versus-host and host-versus-graft alloreactive T cell clones were tracked in the graft, circulation and bone marrow after intestinal transplantation using bulk TCR-beta CDR3 sequencing. To identify alloreactive clones, pre-transplant mixed lymphocyte reaction products were sequenced and compared with unstimulated pre-transplant donor and recipient T cells. Of the 20 to 25 intestinal transplant recipients enrolled in the cohort, one of whom was a retransplant, a few patients without pretransplant specimens were excluded. A peak of at least 4% donor T cells among recipient peripheral blood mononuclear cells was the definition used for donor T cell macrochimerism. Rather than going through the commercial service, samples from three later patients were sequenced in-house on an Illumina MiSeq and processed with MiXCR. Overall study results and their limits: The relatively low number and heterogeneity of intestinal transplant patients limited the conclusions. High GvH to HvG T cell clonal ratios were observed in the allografts of patients with donor T cell macrochimerism. Peak levels of circulating GvH clones were associated with declines in HvG clones early after transplant. GvH clones were detected in recipient bone marrow, and some appeared earlier in ileal mucosa or blood, consistent with an intestinal mucosal origin.

V was cut back by 4 bases and J by 6 bases, leaving a gap of 19 bases between them. Reading the germline V gene gives CDR1 SGHAT and CDR2 FQNNGV. There are 15 amino acids in the CDR3, from cysteine to phenylalanine inclusive. Only the CDR3 DNA stays, 45 bases, in frame from base 1. The method behind the library was the immunoSEQ multiplex PCR assay. High-throughput TCR-beta CDR3 sequencing of genomic DNA from most patients was performed by Adaptive Biotechnologies. The study's processing was this. TCR sequencing data were retrieved from Adaptive's ImmunoSEQ software for 15 to 20 patients, whereas three other patients were processed with MiXCR and VDJtools. CDR3 nucleotide sequences shared between donor and recipient were removed because their origin could not be assigned. Alloreactive clones required at least 2-fold expansion over unstimulated cells and minimum CFSE-low frequency of 0.002% (template counts) or 0.001% (read counts). Mappable clones were those detected in sequenced pre-transplant spleen, lymph node, or MLR CFSE-low populations of the donor or recipient. Cumulative frequency of alloreactive clones was calculated as a percentage of all sequences weighted by copy number. TCRdb re-hosts the immuneACCESS table, in-frame sequences only. Its copies lack some clones; in the studies checked, an unresolved V gene accounts for under half of them, and the cause for the rest is not known. V, J and clone size derive from that table, while D and trimming were established from the DNA sequence. The sample profile shows tens of thousands of clones; 90% to 95% of them were found once. 0.76% of the sample rests with the top ten.

Notes on this clone: The antigen it binds to is not known. The record has no base qualities; no much larger clone is one base away.

Blood samples were collected up to 4 times in the first month after transplant and then at least monthly when available. The TCR was taken from a human patient who received an intestinal transplant, so some T cells may come from the graft donor. The chain couples TRBV11-2 to TRBJ2-7; TRBD2 could be the D gene, as 5 bases match. Source: PBMCs, taken 16 days after intestinal transplant. Here is the DNA: TGTGCCAGCAGCTCGCGCGACATTGGAGGTCCCGAGCAGTACTTC. This translates into CASSSRDIGGPEQYF. Full variable domain (CDR3 extended with the reference TRBV11-2 and TRBJ2-7 proteins): EAGVAQSPRYKIIEKRQSVAFWCNPISGHATLYWYQQILGQGPKLLIQFQNNGVVDDSQLPKDRFSAERLKGVDSTLKIQPAKLEDSAVYLCASSSRDIGGPEQYFGPGTRLTVT.